The next 28 T cell receptor beta chains were all read from a single sample in a study of shared clonotypes between healthy human individuals. It was CD45RO-negative cells, positively selected for CCR7, that made up naive CD8 cells, with terminally differentiated effector memory CD45RA+ cells excluded. TCRdb's copy holds only in-frame clones and misses some; the assay was immunoSEQ multiplex PCR. The top ten hold more than 1.5% of the sample, which has around 2.1 million clones, around 93% seen once. Sequencing input: naive CD8+ T cells from PBMCs. Receptors were obtained from a man aged 18 to 30 in good health. Some clones in this sample may be carry-over from other donors' samples.

Comments on this clone: Other DNA sequences within the sample encode an identical CDR3. The rearrangement uses TRBV9 and TRBJ2-5; D gene unclear. Germline V CDR1 and CDR2: SGDLS, YYNGEE. The V end lost 0 bases, the J end lost 4 bases, and 7 bases lay between the germline ends. This CDR3 spans 13 amino acids. The CDR3 region is CASSVGVGETQYF. CDR3 nucleotide sequence: TGTGCCAGCAGCGTAGGCGTGGGAGAGACCCAGTACTTC.

This clone was counted a few times. J is TRBJ1-4 and V is TRBV6-6; D call uncertain. The germline gives CDR1 MNHNY, CDR2 SVGAGI (reference sequence). Trimming stripped 2 bases from V and 12 bases from J, with 10 bases between. This CDR3 region has 12 residues. As DNA, the CDR3 is TGTGCCAGCAGTTACGGACTAAACGAACTGTTTTTT. Protein sequence: CASSYGLNELFF.

This clone occurred a few times. Other DNA sequences of this sample code for an identical CDR3. V and J are TRBV7-9 and TRBJ2-7; D gene unclear. The ends were cut back, 3 bases at V and 6 bases at J, with 3 bases in the middle. CDR3 length equals 10 residues. Germline V gene data show CDR1 as SEHNR and CDR2 as FQNEAQ (reference sequence). The CDR3 sequence: CASSLGEQYF. CDR3 DNA: TGTGCCAGCAGCTTGGGCGAGCAGTACTTC.

V is TRBV18 and J is TRBJ1-2; TRBD1 might be the D (6 bases). V lost 0 bases to trimming and J lost 6 bases, with 11 bases between them. CDR1 and CDR2 (germline): KGHSH, LQKENI. The CDR3 loop spans 14 amino acids. CDR3 DNA sequence: TGTGCCAGCTCACCACCGGGCAGGGGCGATGGCTACACCTTC. Translating it yields CASSPPGRGDGYTF.

This clone was seen only once. V usage is TRBV15 and J usage is TRBJ2-2; 9 nucleotides line up with TRBD2. Per the germline V gene, CDR1 is LNHNV and CDR2 is YYDKDF (reference sequence). This CDR3 contains 15 residues. V dropped 8 bases and J dropped 6; count of bases not matched to a gene: 10. The CDR3 here is CATLGAGGNSGELFF. The CDR3 DNA is TGTGCCACCCTGGGGGCGGGAGGGAATTCCGGGGAGCTGTTTTTT.

The rearrangement joins TRBV13 to TRBJ2-5, with 7 bases aligning to TRBD2. The CDR3 contains 14 residues. In germline, CDR1 is PRHDT, CDR2 FYEKMQ (reference sequence). The trim removed 1 base at V and 3 bases at J, leaving 2 bases unmatched. As DNA, the CDR3 is TGTGCCAGCAGCTTAGTGACTAGCAAAGAGACCCAGTACTTC. Amino acids: CASSLVTSKETQYF.

CDR3 nucleotides: TGTGCCAGCAGGGAACTAGCGGGAGGCGAGCAGTACTTC. It encodes CASRELAGGEQYF. The rearrangement links TRBV2 to TRBJ2-7; 12 bases are shared with TRBD2. Germline lookup yields CDR1 SNHLY and CDR2 FYNNEI. The CDR3 length is 13 residues. V gave up 6 bases and J gave up 6 bases; unmatched junction bases: 3.

A remark on this clone: Other DNA sequences in this sample translate to the same CDR3. The chain couples TRBV30 to TRBJ1-5, with D unclear. The CDR3 extends over 14 amino acids. Trimming cost V 0 bases and J 3 bases, with 9 bases left between them. The germline gives CDR1 GTSNPN, CDR2 SVGIG (reference sequence). CDR3 sequence: CAWSVSGNNQPQHF. As DNA, the CDR3 is TGTGCCTGGAGTGTTTCCGGAAACAATCAGCCCCAGCATTTT. The full variable domain, rest sourced from reference TRBV30 and TRBJ1-5, is SQTIHQWPATLVQPVGSPLSLECTVEGTSNPNLYWYRQAAGRGLQLLFYSVGIGQISSEVPQNLSASRPQDRQFILSSKKLLLSDSGFYLCAWSVSGNNQPQHFGDGTRLSIL.

The CDR3 nucleotides are TGTGCCAGCAGTGAAGGTCTTCGACAATTATATGGCTACACCTTC. It codes for CASSEGLRQLYGYTF. V usage is TRBV6-1 and J usage is TRBJ1-2; unclear D gene. V was shortened by 1 base and J by 5 bases, with 14 bases between the two germline ends. The CDR3 has 15 amino acids. Germline V gene data show CDR1 as MNHNS and CDR2 as SASEGT.

The chain is built from TRBV14 and TRBJ2-1; D is unresolved. CDR1 is SGHDN and CDR2 is FVKESK in the germline V gene. The V and J ends lost 4 bases and 10 bases respectively, with 14 bases between them. CDR3 length equals 13 residues. CDR3 sequence reads: CASSPSRRGEQFF. CDR3 DNA sequence: TGTGCCAGCAGCCCAAGTAGGCGCGGCGAGCAGTTCTTC.

This chain uses TRBV27 with TRBJ2-6, with D possibly being TRBD1 (6 bases). Germline V gene sequence: CDR1 MNHEY, CDR2 SMNVEV (reference sequence). The CDR3 extends over 17 amino acids. V lost 3 bases, J lost 2 bases, and 14 bases lay in between. This chain's CDR3 is CASSLYMGQTGANVLTF. CDR3 sequence (DNA): TGTGCCAGCAGTTTGTATATGGGACAAACTGGGGCCAACGTCCTGACTTTC.

The sample holds a few counts of this clone. The genes are TRBV29-1 and TRBJ1-1; TRBD1 might be the D (5 bases). The CDR3 covers 12 residues. Between the trimmed V and J ends, which lost 3 bases and 5 bases, there was a span of 10 bases. Germline CDR1 and CDR2: SQVTM and ANQGSEA. The CDR3 DNA reads TGCAGCGTTGATCAGGGAACGACTGAAGCTTTCTTT. This codes for CSVDQGTTEAFF. Full variable domain (rest looked up from reference TRBV29-1 and TRBJ1-1): SAVISQKPSRDICQRGTSLTIQCQVDSQVTMMFWYRQQPGQSLTLIATANQGSEATYESGFVIDKFPISRPNLTFSTLTVSNMSPEDSSIYLCSVDQGTTEAFFGQGTRLTVV.

V is TRBV25-1 and J is TRBJ1-2; 8 nucleotides align to TRBD1. The ends lost 2 bases at V and 8 bases at J; junction bases unmatched: 13. This CDR3 spans 16 amino acids. Germline CDR1 reads MGHDK; CDR2 reads SYGVNS. CDR3 residues: CASSEQPMTGAGGYTF. CDR3 DNA: TGTGCCAGCAGTGAACAACCTATGACAGGGGCAGGGGGCTACACCTTC.

V and J are TRBV13 and TRBJ2-7; TRBD1 aligns across 7 bases. The ends lost 6 bases at V and 5 bases at J; junction bases unmatched: 4. This CDR3 region has 12 residues. The germline CDR1 and CDR2 sequences are PRHDT and FYEKMQ (reference sequence). The CDR3 DNA follows: TGTGCCAGCAGAAAGGGGGCCCACGAGCAGTACTTC. Amino acids: CASRKGAHEQYF.

The chain uses TRBV2 and TRBJ2-5; D gene ambiguous. Trimming cost V 6 bases and J 5 bases, with 13 bases left between them. Looked up from germline, CDR1 is SNHLY and CDR2 is FYNNEI. The CDR3 loop spans 13 amino acids. CDR3 in amino acids: CASSPGHGETQYF. For the CDR3, the DNA is TGTGCCAGCAGCCCGGGCCACGGGGAGACCCAGTACTTC.

J is TRBJ2-1 and V is TRBV27, with 9 bases aligning to TRBD2. Trimming took 7 bases from V and 5 from J; bases not matched to a gene: 3. CDR1 is MNHEY, CDR2 SMNVEV, per germline (reference sequence). This CDR3 spans 13 amino acids. CDR3 protein: CASKTSGHNEQFF. The CDR3 region has the DNA TGTGCCAGCAAGACTAGCGGACACAATGAGCAGTTCTTC.

V gene TRBV29-1 combines with J gene TRBJ2-7, with TRBD1 identical over 9 bases. Looked up from germline, CDR1 is SQVTM and CDR2 is ANQGSEA. The junction had 10 bases not matched to a gene; V was cut back by 7 bases and J by 6 bases. CDR3 size: 13 residues. The CDR3 protein is CSAQTGGFTEQYF. The DNA for the CDR3 is TGCAGCGCACAGACAGGGGGTTTTACCGAGCAGTACTTC.

This chain uses TRBV4-3 with TRBJ2-3; D unresolved. The V gene's germline CDR1 is LGHNA and CDR2 YSLEER. The germline V and J ends were trimmed by 4 bases and 0 bases, with 8 bases remaining between them. The CDR3 covers 14 residues. This CDR3 reads CASSPRRSTDTQYF. As DNA, the CDR3 is TGCGCCAGCAGCCCCCGCCGGAGCACAGATACGCAGTATTTT.

This clone was seen only a few times. The chain is built from TRBV28 and TRBJ1-2, with TRBD1 as a possible D gene (5 bases). The ends were cut back, 5 bases at V and 4 bases at J, with 20 bases in the middle. This CDR3 is 16 amino acids long. Germline V gene sequence: CDR1 MDHEN, CDR2 SYDVKM. The CDR3 DNA is TGTGCCAGCAGTACCTCCAGGAGGGACCCCACCTATGGCTACACCTTC. This gives the protein CASSTSRRDPTYGYTF.

CDR3 DNA sequence: TGTGCCAGCAGAGAGACAGCCTCCTACGAGCAGTACTTC. Translating gives CASRETASYEQYF. The chain couples TRBV28 to TRBJ2-7; a possible D gene is TRBD1 (5 bases). The CDR3 is 13 residues long. V lost 6 bases and J lost 0, with 9 bases in between. The germline V gene has CDR1 MDHEN and CDR2 SYDVKM.

The chain joins TRBV6-5 to TRBJ2-7; D not resolved. The V and J ends lost 2 bases and 4 bases respectively, with 15 bases between them. The CDR3 has 15 residues. The germline CDR1 and CDR2 sequences are MNHEY and SVGAGI. The DNA of the CDR3 is TGTGCCAGCAGTTACGGATTACCCCTAGGGTACGAGCAGTACTTC. Encoded protein: CASSYGLPLGYEQYF.

This sequence joins TRBV7-9 and TRBJ2-7; D may match TRBD1 or TRBD2 (5 bases each). Trimming left V 1 base short and J 3 bases short, with 16 bases between. Germline V CDR1 and CDR2: SEHNR, FQNEAQ (reference sequence). The CDR3 totals 16 residues. This CDR3 is CASSLGPGTRLYEQYF. DNA for the CDR3: TGTGCCAGCAGCTTAGGCCCCGGGACCAGACTCTACGAGCAGTACTTC.

J is TRBJ2-3 and V is TRBV7-8; the D is unclear. From germline, CDR1 is SGHVS and CDR2 FQNEAQ. The CDR3 loop spans 12 amino acids. Trimming cost V 5 bases and J 0 bases, with 3 bases left between them. The DNA of the CDR3 is TGTGCCAGCAGCGATAGCACAGATACGCAGTATTTT. It yields the protein CASSDSTDTQYF.

The chain employs TRBV18 and TRBJ1-2; D possibly corresponds to TRBD1 (6 bases). The CDR3 has 13 residues. V lost 3 bases and J lost 6, with 11 bases in between. Germline V lookup: CDR1 KGHSH, CDR2 LQKENI. CDR3 in DNA: TGTGCCAGCTCACCCATGGCAGGGGATGGCTACACCTTC. It yields the protein CASSPMAGDGYTF.

The J gene is TRBJ1-1, the V gene TRBV4-1, with a weak D call TRBD1 (5 bases). V was shortened by 7 bases and J by 1 base, with 10 bases between the two germline ends. The CDR3 loop spans 13 amino acids. Germline lookup yields CDR1 MGHRA and CDR2 YSYEKL. The CDR3 nucleotides read TGCGCCAGCAAGACAGAACCGAACACTGAAGCTTTCTTT. Translating it yields CASKTEPNTEAFF.

V usage is TRBV6-1 and J usage is TRBJ1-2; D is unclear. Germline V lookup: CDR1 MNHNS, CDR2 SASEGT. V dropped 6 bases and J dropped 4 bases, with 6 bases sitting between them. This CDR3 comprises 11 residues. CDR3 region: CASRQSYGYTF. CDR3 nucleotides: TGTGCCAGCAGACAAAGCTATGGCTACACCTTC.

The CDR3 DNA reads as TGTGCCAGCAGCGCCTACTCAAATAAGCAGTTCTTC. Protein product: CASSAYSNKQFF. This chain joins TRBV7-9 and TRBJ2-1; unclear D gene. CDR1 is SEHNR and CDR2 is FQNEAQ in the germline V gene (reference sequence). This CDR3 region has 12 residues. The V end was cut by 5 bases, the J end by 11 bases, with 13 bases between. Complete variable domain (other parts from reference TRBV7-9 and TRBJ2-1): DTGVSQNPRHKITKRGQNVTFRCDPISEHNRLYWYRQTLGQGPEFLTYFQNEAQLEKSRLLSDRFSAERPKGSFSTLEIQRTEQGDSAMYLCASSAYSNKQFFGPGTRLTVL.

This chain connects TRBV11-3 to TRBJ2-1; 11 bases map to TRBD2. CDR3 length equals 17 residues. The germline V gene encodes CDR1 SGHNT and CDR2 YENEEA. The trim removed 5 bases at V and 0 bases at J, leaving 6 bases unmatched. In DNA, the CDR3 is TGTGCCAGCAGCCCCGGGACTAGCGGTAACTCCTACAATGAGCAGTTCTTC. It encodes CASSPGTSGNSYNEQFF.